The rows below give T cell receptor beta chains drawn from one sample of a study of T cells in Graves' hyperthyroidism and ophthalmopathy. TCRdb fed the multiplex PCR reads into MiXCR, producing one record per CDR3 protein. Of approximately 620,000 distinct CDR3 sequences in the sample, approximately 14% were seen once. The sample taken for sequencing was blood. Receptors were obtained from a woman aged 30 to 39 with Graves' hyperthyroidism that later progressed to Graves' ophthalmopathy. CDR3s include the opening cysteine and the closing phenylalanine or tryptophan. A D gene is named only where the DNA matches it firmly. Size values are once, few and many counts, or a class for expanded clones, and some rows have none.

many	.	TRBV12-3/TRBV12-4	TRBJ2-1	TGTGCCAGCAGCCGAGACCGGGGGAATGAGCAGTTCTTC	CASSRDRGNEQFF
.	TRBD2	TRBV29-1	TRBJ2-5	TGCAGCGTTGATTTCCCTAGCGGGGAGACCCAGTACTTC	CSVDFPSGETQYF
.	.	TRBV7-9	TRBJ2-5	TGTGCCAGCAGCTTGGGACGGGACTTCCAAGAGACCCAGTACTTC	CASSLGRDFQETQYF
many	TRBD2	TRBV20-1	TRBJ2-7	TGCAGTGCTAGATTTCCTAGCGGGAGCTACGAGCAGTACTTC	CSARFPSGSYEQYF
.	TRBD1	TRBV19	TRBJ1-4	TGTGCCAGTAGTAGGGACAGGGTTCTCAATGAAAAACTGTTTTTT	CASSRDRVLNEKLFF
.	.	TRBV7-8	TRBJ2-1	TGTGCCAGCAGCTTAGCCGGAGTGGGAACGAGTTACAATGAGCAGTTCTTC	CASSLAGVGTSYNEQFF
few	.	TRBV6-5	TRBJ1-2	TGTGCCAGCAGTTACTTTTCCGGAGGAGGTTTCTATGGCTACACCTTC	CASSYFSGGGFYGYTF
many	.	TRBV6-1	TRBJ1-1	TGTGCCAGCAGCCCGATCCCCTTGACAGACAAGGAGAACACTGAAGCTTTCTTT	CASSPIPLTDKENTEAFF
.	.	TRBV3-1	TRBJ2-4	TGTGCCAGCAGCCAAGATACTTGGGGACAAGGAAACATTCAGTACTTC	CASSQDTWGQGNIQYF
many	.	TRBV28	TRBJ1-5	TGTGCCAGCAGCCCGGATGGGAGCAATCAGCCCCAGCATTTT	CASSPDGSNQPQHF
many	.	TRBV29-1	TRBJ2-7	TGCAGCGCCTTAGGTCCAGGCGCGGGAGAGCAGTACTTC	CSALGPGAGEQYF
many	.	TRBV6-1	TRBJ2-2	TGTGCCAGCAGTCCCGCCATGGCCGGGGAGCTGTTTTTT	CASSPAMAGELFF
many	.	TRBV20-1	TRBJ2-1	TGCAGTGCTAGATCACGGTACAATGAGCAGTTCTTC	CSARSRYNEQFF
.	TRBD2	TRBV29-1	TRBJ2-5	TGCAGCTTTGCCCTGCTAGCGGAGCGCCAAGAGACCCAGTACTTC	CSFALLAERQETQYF
many	TRBD1	TRBV10-3	TRBJ1-2	TGTGCCATCACCGGGACAGGGAATGGCTACACCTTC	CAITGTGNGYTF
few	.	TRBV14	TRBJ1-2	TGTGCCAGCAGCCACACAGGGTTGAGTGGCTACACCTTC	CASSHTGLSGYTF
.	.	TRBV9	TRBJ2-2	TGTGCCAGCAGCGCCAACAGGGGATCTGCATGGAGGGCCGGGGAGCTGTTTTTT	CASSANRGSAWRAGELFF
many	.	TRBV3-1	TRBJ1-5	TGTGCCAGCAGCCTGGGCAGGGCAAATCAGCCCCAGCATTTT	CASSLGRANQPQHF
.	TRBD2	TRBV6-2/TRBV6-3	TRBJ2-3	TGTGCCAGCAGTTACTCGTCTAGCGGGAGTGCAGATACGCAGTATTTT	CASSYSSSGSADTQYF
many	.	TRBV2	TRBJ2-5	TGTGCCAGCAGGCGTCCGGTAGTACAGCCACAAGAGACCCAGTACTTC	CASRRPVVQPQETQYF
many	TRBD1	TRBV7-2	TRBJ2-1	TGTGCCAGCAGCTCCCTCGGAAGACAGGGTTCCTACAATGAGCAGTTCTTC	CASSSLGRQGSYNEQFF
many	.	TRBV20-1	TRBJ2-5	TGCAGTGCTAGGACAGGCAACCAAGAGACCCAGTACTTC	CSARTGNQETQYF
many	TRBD2	TRBV7-8	TRBJ2-3	TGTGCCAGCAGCTTAACTAGCGGCACAGATACGCAGTATTTT	CASSLTSGTDTQYF
.	.	TRBV6-1	TRBJ2-3	TGTGCCAGTTCAACGGTGGTCACAGATACGCAGTATTTT	CASSTVVTDTQYF
.	.	TRBV30	TRBJ2-1	TGTGCCTGGAGTTACAGGGACAATGAGCAGTTCTTC	CAWSYRDNEQFF
few	TRBD1	TRBV5-1	TRBJ1-5	TGCGCCAGCAGCATGACAGGGGATCATAGCAATCAGCCCCAGCATTTT	CASSMTGDHSNQPQHF
few	TRBD2	TRBV6-5	TRBJ2-5	TGTGCCAGCAGTTACTCCGGACTAGCTACGTGGACCCAGTACTTC	CASSYSGLATWTQYF
few	.	TRBV5-1	TRBJ1-5	TGCGCCAGCAGCACCTACAGGGATCAGCCCCAGCATTTT	CASSTYRDQPQHF
many	TRBD1	TRBV10-3	TRBJ2-5	TGTGCGACAGGGAGACAGGGGGCTCAGGAGACCCAGTACTTC	CATGRQGAQETQYF
few	.	TRBV14	TRBJ2-7	TGTGCCAGCAGCCAAGAGTCTTACGGGGGCTCCTACGAGCAGTACTTC	CASSQESYGGSYEQYF
.	.	TRBV2	TRBJ1-4	TGTGCCAGCAGTGAAGGTACGGGGGGAGGAAAACTGTTTTTT	CASSEGTGGGKLFF
few	TRBD1	TRBV19	TRBJ1-1	TGTGCCAGTAGGGGACAGGCGACGAACACTGAAGCTTTCTTT	CASRGQATNTEAFF
.	.	TRBV7-9	TRBJ1-5	TGTGCCAGCAGCTTTGTCGGGGGGCTGAGCAATCAGCCCCAGCATTTT	CASSFVGGLSNQPQHF
many	.	TRBV18	TRBJ2-3	TGTGCCAGCTCACCACCGGTAGTAACAGATACGCAGTATTTT	CASSPPVVTDTQYF
few	.	TRBV4-2	TRBJ2-1	TGTGCCAGCAGCCAAGAGCAGAGCTCCTACAATGAGCAGTTCTTC	CASSQEQSSYNEQFF
.	.	TRBV10-3	TRBJ1-5	TGTGCCATCAGTGAGGAGGGACCCCAGCATTTT	CAISEEGPQHF
.	TRBD1	TRBV7-9	TRBJ1-5	TGTGCCAGCAGCCCCGGAGCAGGGGGCCCCAATCAGCCCCAGCATTTT	CASSPGAGGPNQPQHF
many	.	TRBV20-1	TRBJ2-7	TGCAGTGCGACCCACCACGAGCAGTACTTC	CSATHHEQYF
many	TRBD1	TRBV4-1	TRBJ2-7	TGCGCCAGCAGCCAAGATGGACAGGGGGGCGAGCAGTACTTC	CASSQDGQGGEQYF
many	.	TRBV14	TRBJ2-7	TGTGCCAGCAGCCGATCCGACTACTCCTACGAGCAGTACTTC	CASSRSDYSYEQYF
.	.	TRBV5-1	TRBJ1-3	TGCGCCAGCAGCTCCCTTCGCGGGGGACCTTCGGGAAACACCATATATTTT	CASSSLRGGPSGNTIYF
many	.	TRBV5-1	TRBJ1-1	TGCGCCAGCAGCTCCTCTTGGACCCCCCGGAACACTGAAGCTTTCTTT	CASSSSWTPRNTEAFF
many	.	TRBV20-1	TRBJ1-6	TGCAGTGCTAAAGGGGGTAATTCACCCCTCCACTTT	CSAKGGNSPLHF
many	.	TRBV12-3/TRBV12-4	TRBJ2-1	TGTGCCAGCAGGGGGTTGCAGGACTACAATGAGCAGTTCTTC	CASRGLQDYNEQFF
.	TRBD2	TRBV11-3	TRBJ2-5	TGTGCCAGCAGCTTAGGGAGACTAGCGGGAGCCGACGGGTACCAAGAGACCCAGTACTTC	CASSLGRLAGADGYQETQYF
many	.	TRBV24-1	TRBJ2-5	TGTGCCACCAGTGACCCAACTCAAGAGACCCAGTACTTC	CATSDPTQETQYF
few	TRBD1	TRBV29-1	TRBJ1-2	TGCAGCGGAAGGACAGGGGGCTCTGGCTACACCTTC	CSGRTGGSGYTF
.	.	TRBV11-2	TRBJ2-2	TGTGCCAGCAGCTTAGATCGGGCGGCCGCCGGGGAGCTGTTTTTT	CASSLDRAAAGELFF
many	.	TRBV6-2/TRBV6-3	TRBJ1-5	TGTGCCAGCAGTCCTTTGGGCTTTTATCAGCCCCAGCATTTT	CASSPLGFYQPQHF
many	TRBD1	TRBV11-2	TRBJ2-7	TGTGCCAGCAGCCGCGGGACAGGTCCCTCCTACGAGCAGTACTTC	CASSRGTGPSYEQYF
few	TRBD2	TRBV19	TRBJ2-3	TGTGCCTCCCACGGGGTAGCGGGAGGGGATACGCAGTATTTT	CASHGVAGGDTQYF
few	TRBD2	TRBV12-5	TRBJ2-2	TGTGCTAGTGGTTTGGGCGGGAGCAGCGGGGAGCTGTTTTTT	CASGLGGSSGELFF
few	.	TRBV6-1	TRBJ2-1	TGTGCCAGCAGTCCCCGGGACTTACACAATGAGCAGTTCTTC	CASSPRDLHNEQFF